This passage covers 4 T cell receptor beta chains from one sample sequenced in a study of cytomegalovirus exposure and HLA in healthy donors. The primer mix had 60 Vbeta and 13 Jbeta primers. Sequencing was performed with immunoSEQ multiplex PCR; in TCRdb, only in-frame clones are kept and a portion is missing. This table lists fewer than 250,000 clones. What was sequenced was PBMCs. The receptors here all came from a woman between 25 and 40 years old in good health and CMV-seropositive.

The chain joins TRBV6-5 to TRBJ2-7; 7 positions match TRBD1. The V and J ends lost 0 bases and 2 bases, in that order; junction bases with no gene match: 4. The germline CDR1 and CDR2 sequences are MNHEY and SVGAGI. CDR3 length: 15 amino acids. DNA of the CDR3: TGTGCCAGCAGTTACTCGACAGGGACCCCCTACGAGCAGTACTTC. It yields the protein CASSYSTGTPYEQYF.

The rearrangement links TRBV29-1 to TRBJ2-7; 7 positions agree with TRBD1. With 7 bases clipped from V and 0 bases from J, the junction kept 3 bases outside the gene matches. CDR1 and CDR2 (germline): SQVTM, ANQGSEA. This CDR3 has 12 residues. CDR3 amino acids: CSGGQTSYEQYF. The CDR3 bases are TGCAGCGGGGGACAGACCTCCTACGAGCAGTACTTC.

V and J are TRBV21-1 and TRBJ1-5; the table's D gene call, TRBD1, was not cross checked with the DNA. TRBV21-1 is listed as a pseudogene. This CDR3 is built from 15 residues. CDR3 nucleotides: TGTGCCAGCACCCCGGGACAGGGAGGCAATCAGCCCCAGCATTTT. It is translated as CASTPGQGGNQPQHF.

The V gene is TRBV6-6, the J gene TRBJ1-2; no firm D call. The germline V gene has CDR1 MNHNY and CDR2 SVGAGI (reference sequence). The CDR3 length is 12 residues. The germline V and J ends were trimmed by 0 bases and 8 bases, with 7 bases remaining between them. CDR3 DNA sequence: TGTGCCAGCAGTTACTCCCAGTCGGGCTACACCTTC. This codes for CASSYSQSGYTF.